The present T cell receptor beta chain was sequenced within a study of molecular identifiers for immune sequencing clone quantification. Background on the study: Five aliquots were made in replicates from the RNA of about 20,000 or 100,000 naive CD8 cells, and four were sequenced. Whole-study results and caveats: Reports indicate spiked Jurkat TCR RNA from one cell could be found among around 1 million naive cells.

It was from approximately 22,000 to 940,000 sorted cells, with 10%, 30% or 50% RNA, that naive CD8 libraries came. At least ten counts were recorded for this clonotype. The target antigen is unknown. TCRdb recomputed calls from the PCR reads with MiXCR, one row per CDR3 protein. Counted here are 8,500 to 11,000 distinct CDR3 sequences, approximately 19% occurring once; the ten biggest clones make up approximately 1.5%. This sequence was found in a human donor in good health. Some libraries in this study had Jurkat cell RNA spiked in. Input material: naive CD8+ T cells from blood, with Jurkat cell RNA spiked in. Subset defined: FACS-sorted CD8+CD4-CCR7+CD45RA+ naive T cells.

The CDR3 sequence: CASSLDLTGWQETQYF. The CDR3 nucleotides read TGTGCCAGCAGCTTAGACCTGACAGGGTGGCAAGAGACCCAGTACTTC. The gene calls are TRBV11-2 and TRBJ2-5, with 7 bases lining up with TRBD1. V shed 0 bases, J shed 2 bases, and the junction held 6 bases outside the gene matches. This CDR3 has 16 amino acids. CDR1 and CDR2 from the germline V gene are SGHAT and FQNNGV.